This T cell receptor (beta chain) emerged from a study of T cell repertoires in cytomegalovirus infection. Remarks on this clonotype: Its antigen is as yet unknown.

TCRdb itself ran the reads through MiXCR, one entry per CDR3 protein. The data contain roughly 180,000 distinct CDR3 sequences, 20% to 25% of them seen just once; the ten biggest clones take up 25%. This TCR was sampled from a human donor in good health (CMV status not recorded). Some clones in this sample may be carry-over from other donors' samples. Sequenced here: CD8+ T cells from cultured PBMCs, sampled from culture after CMV antigen stimulation.

Here the CDR3 reads CASSTDGVGETQYF. The CDR3 bases are TGTGCCAGCAGTACGGACGGCGTTGGAGAGACCCAGTACTTC. The V call is TRBV12-3 or TRBV12-4, the J call TRBJ2-5; D not certain. The CDR3 has 14 residues. With 5 bases removed from V and 4 bases from J, the gap between germline ends came to 14 bases.